One and the same sample provided the 9 T cell receptor beta chains below, sequenced in a study of blood T cell repertoires in COVID-19. Sequencing was performed with immunoSEQ multiplex PCR; in TCRdb, only in-frame clones are kept and a portion is missing. Of fewer than 500,000 clones detected, roughly nine tenths appear once; the ten largest clones hold roughly 1.1%. Sequenced material: PBMCs or T cells enriched from blood (not recorded which). Receptor source: a man aged 30 to 45 who had recovered from COVID-19.

The rearrangement links TRBV7-9 to TRBJ1-1, with a possible D match to TRBD1 (6 bases). Germline V gives CDR1 SEHNR, CDR2 FQNEAQ (reference sequence). The CDR3 runs to 15 residues. Trimming left V 1 base short and J 1 base short, with 10 bases between. CDR3: CASSLVSQGNTEAFF. CDR3 nucleotides: TGTGCCAGCAGCTTAGTCTCACAGGGGAACACTGAAGCTTTCTTT.

The chain employs TRBV27 and TRBJ1-4, with 7 bases aligning to TRBD1. The V segment lost 4 bases and the J segment 2 bases; nucleotides outside the gene matches: 10. The V gene's germline CDR1 is MNHEY and CDR2 SMNVEV (reference sequence). CDR3 length equals 17 residues. CDR3 sequence: CASSSQYRGGTNEKLFF. CDR3 coding DNA: TGTGCCAGCAGTTCTCAATACAGGGGAGGCACTAATGAAAAACTGTTTTTT.

This chain uses TRBV29-1 with TRBJ1-1; D uncertain. Trimming shortened V by 7 bases and J by 1 base, and 13 bases separated the two germline ends. The CDR3 totals 13 residues. CDR1 is SQVTM, CDR2 ANQGSEA, per germline. In DNA, the CDR3 is TGCAGCGGTGGGCCATTCGGGAACACTGAAGCTTTCTTT. Protein: CSGGPFGNTEAFF.

The chain carries TRBV5-6 and TRBJ2-1; weak D call: TRBD2 (5 bases). Germline V gene data show CDR1 as SGHDT and CDR2 as YYEEEE. CDR3 length equals 12 residues. The germline V and J ends were trimmed by 0 bases and 10 bases, with 8 bases remaining between them. The CDR3 nucleotides read TGTGCCAGCAGCTTGGTGACTAACGAGCAGTTCTTC. Residues: CASSLVTNEQFF.

This chain links TRBV9 with TRBJ1-6, with D perhaps matching TRBD1 (5 bases). This CDR3 comprises 16 residues. Trimming left V 3 bases short and J 6 bases short, with 16 bases between. Germline V lookup: CDR1 SGDLS, CDR2 YYNGEE. The CDR3 protein is CASSAGQGGGNSPLHF. For the CDR3, the DNA is TGTGCCAGCAGCGCCGGTCAGGGAGGAGGTAATTCACCCCTCCACTTT.

Points on this clone: Mismatch with germline at one junction end may stem from a read error. The rearrangement uses TRBV7-7 and TRBJ2-2; TRBD1 matches 10 bases. This CDR3 is built from 16 residues. Germline CDR1 and CDR2: SSHAT and FNYEAQ (reference sequence). This CDR3 is CASSQGQGINTGELFF. The CDR3 DNA reads TGTGCTAGCAGCCAGGGACAGGGGATTAACACCGGGGAGCTGTTTTTT.

The rearrangement uses TRBV12-5 and TRBJ2-7; D might be TRBD1 (6 bases). V lost 3 bases to trimming and J lost 2 bases, with 11 bases between them. This CDR3 comprises 14 residues. Germline lookup yields CDR1 LGHNT and CDR2 FRNRAP. The CDR3 bases are TGTGCTAGTGGTTTATCGGGACACCCCTACGAGCAGTACTTC. Amino acid sequence: CASGLSGHPYEQYF. Together with reference TRBV12-5 and TRBJ2-7, the CDR3 gives the full variable domain: DARVTQTPRHKVTEMGQEVTMRCQPILGHNTVFWYRQTMMQGLELLAYFRNRAPLDDSGMPKDRFSAEMPDATLATLKIQPSEPRDSAVYFCASGLSGHPYEQYFGPGTRLTVT.

V usage is TRBV4-2 and J usage is TRBJ1-1; 7 bases match TRBD1. The CDR3 is 15 residues long. V was clipped by 1 base and J by 2 bases; unmatched bases: 4. Germline lookup yields CDR1 LGHNA and CDR2 YNFKEQ. CDR3 nucleotides: TGTGCCAGCAGCCAAGCCACAGGGGCCAACACTGAAGCTTTCTTT. It encodes CASSQATGANTEAFF.

This chain joins TRBV4-2 and TRBJ1-1, with TRBD1 identical over 11 bases. This CDR3 spans 14 amino acids. V lost 4 bases and J lost 4; bases outside the gene matches: 2. Germline V gene sequence: CDR1 LGHNA, CDR2 YNFKEQ. DNA of the CDR3: TGTGCCAGCAGCCTCGGGACAGGGGGCACTGAAGCTTTCTTT. Translation: CASSLGTGGTEAFF.